A selection of T cell receptor beta chains follows, all from one sample in a study of Graves' ophthalmopathy and Graves' hyperthyroidism. In TCRdb, the multiplex PCR reads were re-called with MiXCR into one record per CDR3 protein. Among hundreds of thousands of distinct CDR3 sequences listed, around 20% were seen once. Sequences were obtained from peripheral blood. Every receptor here comes from a woman under 30 with stable Graves' hyperthyroidism. Both conserved end residues are part of each CDR3.

J | V | CDR3
TRBJ2-7 | TRBV20-1 | CSVRQISYEQYF
TRBJ1-5 | TRBV19 | CASSIEGTDQPQHF
TRBJ1-1 | TRBV7-9 | CASSLAAQNTEAFF
TRBJ2-5 | TRBV7-8 | CASSSLDREGLETQYF
TRBJ2-5 | TRBV2 | CASNRDNQETQYF
TRBJ1-5 | TRBV20-1 | CSARDWGLSNQPQHF
TRBJ1-5 | TRBV6-2/TRBV6-3 | CASSMVSWDQPQHF
TRBJ2-7 | TRBV20-1 | CSQTGTSGSREQYF
TRBJ2-4 | TRBV5-1 | CASSLEASGRDIQYF
TRBJ2-7 | TRBV2 | CASRLDREHEQYF
TRBJ1-1 | TRBV19 | CASSMAGVGTEAFF
TRBJ2-7 | TRBV19 | CASSLGDGDYEQYF
TRBJ1-2 | TRBV11-2 | CASSSSGGYNYGYTF
TRBJ1-6 | TRBV20-1 | CSAGQDPGSPLHF
TRBJ2-5 | TRBV28 | CASSYLLENGETQYF
TRBJ2-7 | TRBV12-3/TRBV12-4 | CASSLAPGQGAYEQYF
TRBJ2-4 | TRBV28 | CASSLPILGTGTQNIQYF
TRBJ2-7 | TRBV20-1 | CSAWDSLSSYEQYF
TRBJ2-7 | TRBV6-5 | CASSWTTSGTFEQYF
TRBJ2-7 | TRBV29-1 | CSVELSQSSSYEQYF
TRBJ2-7 | TRBV4-3 | CASSQDSGGMYEQYF
TRBJ2-7 | TRBV6-2/TRBV6-3 | CASRGRSSYEQYF
TRBJ2-7 | TRBV4-1 | CASSLPFGEQYF
TRBJ1-1 | TRBV20-1 | CSARDRTYTEAFF
TRBJ1-6 | TRBV12-3/TRBV12-4 | CASSSRDRSSPLHF
TRBJ2-7 | TRBV27 | CASSLSGLANYEQYF
TRBJ2-5 | TRBV29-1 | CSVFRGQETQYF
TRBJ2-4 | TRBV12-3/TRBV12-4 | CASRSFASGKNIQYF
TRBJ2-7 | TRBV11-2 | CASSLDGEQYF
TRBJ1-2 | TRBV20-1 | CSANRGNYGYTF
TRBJ1-1 | TRBV11-1 | CASSLYSDTEAFF
TRBJ1-5 | TRBV12-3/TRBV12-4 | CASSSGVLSNQPQHF
TRBJ2-7 | TRBV12-3/TRBV12-4 | CASSPPTNPYEQYF
TRBJ2-7 | TRBV11-2 | CASSSLDGYEQYF
TRBJ2-6 | TRBV14 | CASSLGSNVLTF
TRBJ2-5 | TRBV29-1 | CSVEEGGDETQYF
TRBJ2-5 | TRBV11-2 | CASRRGLAGSSPETQYF
TRBJ1-1 | TRBV2 | CASKREMNTEAFF
TRBJ2-7 | TRBV28 | CASSLRQVVTYEQYF
TRBJ2-7 | TRBV20-1 | CSARGGTARLGVYEQYF
TRBJ2-5 | TRBV4-1 | CASSQHLAGGETQYF
TRBJ1-1 | TRBV20-1 | CSAEGPGAEAFF
TRBJ2-4 | TRBV24-1 | CATKAVLAKNIQYF
TRBJ2-2 | TRBV4-2 | CASSWGENTGELFF
TRBJ2-7 | TRBV6-5 | CASSYPTGASYEQYF
TRBJ1-1 | TRBV29-1 | CSVAGAEAFF
TRBJ2-5 | TRBV20-1 | CSARGGDLGAQYF
TRBJ2-7 | TRBV20-1 | CSARDGRRSYEQYF
TRBJ1-2 | TRBV6-1 | CASSEMRADGYTF
TRBJ2-7 | TRBV13 | CASSQGDEQYF
TRBJ2-7 | TRBV5-5 | CASSLATGREQYF
TRBJ2-5 | TRBV2 | CASIISRSIQETQYF
TRBJ1-2 | TRBV2 | CASSPPGSSGYTF
TRBJ2-2 | TRBV4-2 | CASSQEAFLTIGELFF
TRBJ2-7 | TRBV6-2/TRBV6-3 | CASSTDIGLYEQYF
TRBJ2-7 | TRBV12-3/TRBV12-4 | CASSDTLTGFYEQYF
TRBJ2-5 | TRBV6-2/TRBV6-3 | CASSRLAGGLQETKYF
TRBJ2-7 | TRBV15 | CATSRTGSSYEQYF
TRBJ2-7 | TRBV7-9 | CASSLGGRLSEQYF
TRBJ1-6 | TRBV19 | CASSTNRGHDSPLHF